The rows below give T cell receptor beta chains drawn from one sample of a study of blood T cells in healthy people across ages. One entry per CDR3 protein, called by TCRdb with MiXCR from the 5' RACE reads. The table has about a million distinct CDR3 sequences, around 46% seen once; the top ten hold around an eighth. The sample consisted of blood. The receptor set was obtained from a man younger than 45 in good health. Both conserved end residues are trimmed from each CDR3. The order of the fields is J gene, V gene, CDR3 protein.

>TRBJ1-2|TRBV2
ASSVSEQVAYGYI
>TRBJ1-1|TRBV2
ASSPRTEAF
>NA|TRBV29-1
SVVYVGETQY
>TRBJ2-1|TRBV6-4
ASSELAGAFGEQF
>TRBJ2-3|TRBV7-3
ASSPAAASTDTQY
>TRBJ1-4|TRBV14
ASSQRGTGLEEKLF
>TRBJ2-1|TRBV6-6
ASSYSGTNYNEQF
>TRBJ2-3|TRBV10-3
AISSNRETDTQY
>TRBJ2-1|TRBV6-2/TRBV6-3
ASSYFVERGSWNSNEQF
>TRBJ2-2|TRBV6-5
ASYGTGGGELF
>TRBJ2-1|TRBV20-1
SAKSSGPEQF
>TRBJ1-2|TRBV28
ASSSGGIYGYT
>TRBJ1-5|TRBV4-3
ASSQDLGNQPQH
>TRBJ2-7|TRBV5-4
ASSLGQMGRYEQY
>TRBJ1-5|TRBV7-2
ASSADSGSNQPQH
>TRBJ1-1|TRBV7-2
ASSLGGGVTEAF
>TRBJ1-5|TRBV12-5
ASGPHLRHDLDSNQPQH
>TRBJ2-5|TRBV29-1
SVLPGQETQY
>TRBJ2-3|TRBV7-2
ASSENRATDTQY
>TRBJ2-3|TRBV14
ASSRPGTSGGTQY
>TRBJ2-7|TRBV24-1
ATSDWGQGNNYEQY
>TRBJ1-6|TRBV5-1
ASRYAQELLNSPLH
>TRBJ2-5|TRBV7-2
ASSYNTYQETQY
>TRBJ2-5|TRBV7-2
ASSLELAGYQETQY
>TRBJ1-1|TRBV3-1
ASSQDPAGWAEAF
>TRBJ2-1|TRBV20-1
SARAGGNNEQF
>TRBJ1-2|TRBV6-5
ASSYQGIGYT
>TRBJ2-1|TRBV6-5
ASSYRSRYNEQF
>TRBJ1-2|TRBV28
ASSFALDYGYT
>TRBJ1-4|TRBV27
ASRLSGTATNEKLF
>TRBJ2-7|TRBV28
AWGHRSYNEQY
>NA|TRBV4-1
ASSHDGTRGFDEQY
>TRBJ1-5|TRBV27
ASKGTDSNQPQH
>TRBJ2-3|TRBV20-1
SGRLAGTDTQY
>TRBJ2-5|TRBV30
AWSLGGPQETQY
>NA|TRBV20-1
SARDTPVSEQY
>TRBJ2-3|TRBV29-1
SGGGALTDTQY
>TRBJ2-7|TRBV18
ASSPPRGQDDEQY
>TRBJ2-2|TRBV6-1
ASRQGHGELF
>TRBJ2-3|TRBV15
ATSRGSYQSTDTQY
>TRBJ2-1|TRBV7-2
ASSWTSGGANEQF
>TRBJ2-5|TRBV28
ASTLRTPRKETQY